Detailed here is one T cell receptor beta chain. The V end lost 6 bases, the J end lost 10 bases, and 16 bases lay between the germline ends. Germline V gene lookup returns CDR1 MNHNY and CDR2 SVGAGI (reference sequence). This CDR3 has 14 residues. Individuals aged about 18 to 100 years were recruited from 24 US areas. In Cohort 3, a recovered donor had either two negative PCRs, clearance, or symptom resolution. This specimen belongs to a study of blood T cell repertoires in COVID-19. Study-level information: Whether acute or convalescent, the COVID-19 samples came from the United States, Italy and Spain. T cells, B-cell-depleted T cells, or PBMCs supplied cDNA or gDNA.

Clones were sequenced by immunoSEQ multiplex PCR, and TCRdb holds only the in-frame ones, with some missing. The repertoire holds roughly 130,000 clones, about 80% seen once, with about 10% in the top ten. The V call is TRBV6-6, the J call TRBJ1-6; D is uncertain. The sequence derives from a man aged 50 to 59 who had recovered from COVID-19. Sequenced input: PBMCs or T cells enriched from blood (not recorded which). The chain's CDR3 is CASSQEGFRSPLHF. DNA for the CDR3: TGTGCCAGCAGCCAAGAGGGTTTTCGCTCACCCCTCCACTTT.